Included here is one T cell receptor (beta chain) sequence, with context. Antigen: not known. CDR1 is SQVTM and CDR2 is ANQGSEA in the germline V gene. The junction had 5 bases not matched to a gene; V was cut back by 0 bases and J by 2 bases. The CDR3 loop spans 16 amino acids. This sample stems from a study of vaccination effects on CD4 cells after COVID-19. On the study more broadly: Sampling occurred a median 72 days post second dose, range 14 to 241. Study-wide findings and caveats: Clones induced by infection and by vaccine showed marked clonal contraction late after vaccination.

The method was immunoSEQ multiplex PCR; TCRdb's version includes in-frame clones alone and lacks a portion of them. Seen here are about 64,000 clones, 60% to 80% observed once, and the top ten hold less than 2.5%. Before sequencing, viral peptide pools were used by the ViraFEST assay to expand antigen-specific CD4+ T cells. Researchers isolated CD4+ T cells once approximately ten days of culture had elapsed. Each participant received a vaccine that was either BNT162b2 or mRNA-1273, given as two doses. Every well got some 1.8 million PBMC, which were grown with about 10 IU/ml IL-2 and 9 to 10 ug/ml peptides.

V and J are TRBV29-1 and TRBJ2-1; 9 nucleotides align to TRBD2. This receptor was identified in a human donor who received a COVID-19 vaccine. The starting material was CD4+ T cells from PBMCs cultured with HCoV-OC43 spike peptides, obtained after COVID-19 vaccination. Subset denoted: HCoV-OC43 spike overlapping peptide pool stimulation. CDR3 protein: CSVEDGGGGTYNEQFF. In DNA, the CDR3 is TGCAGCGTTGAAGATGGCGGGGGGGGTACCTACAATGAGCAGTTCTTC.